This T cell receptor beta chain stems from a study of T cell responses to AZD1222 COVID-19 vaccine. Findings and limits, study-wide: Following two doses of AZD1222, Spike-specific TCR breadth and depth rose. The study identified only six AZD1222 recipients as seropositive at baseline. Most donors were white British, females outnumbered males, and clonal diversity was possibly underestimated.

Assay: immunoSEQ multiplex PCR; the TCRdb copy retains only in-frame clones and omits some. The data contain about 86,000 clones, about 88% of them singletons. The CDR3 contains 13 residues. From germline, CDR1 is SNHLY and CDR2 FYNNEI. The V and J ends lost 6 bases and 8 bases respectively, with 13 bases between them. Points on this clone: Its cognate antigen is unknown.

The receptor was derived from an adult in good health. The V gene is TRBV2, the J gene TRBJ1-4; D is possibly TRBD1 (5 bases). The sequencing used peripheral blood, collected on day 0 of AZD1222 vaccination. This CDR3 reads CASRLRGGEKLFF. In DNA, the CDR3 is TGTGCCAGCAGGCTAAGGGGAGGCGAAAAACTGTTTTTT.